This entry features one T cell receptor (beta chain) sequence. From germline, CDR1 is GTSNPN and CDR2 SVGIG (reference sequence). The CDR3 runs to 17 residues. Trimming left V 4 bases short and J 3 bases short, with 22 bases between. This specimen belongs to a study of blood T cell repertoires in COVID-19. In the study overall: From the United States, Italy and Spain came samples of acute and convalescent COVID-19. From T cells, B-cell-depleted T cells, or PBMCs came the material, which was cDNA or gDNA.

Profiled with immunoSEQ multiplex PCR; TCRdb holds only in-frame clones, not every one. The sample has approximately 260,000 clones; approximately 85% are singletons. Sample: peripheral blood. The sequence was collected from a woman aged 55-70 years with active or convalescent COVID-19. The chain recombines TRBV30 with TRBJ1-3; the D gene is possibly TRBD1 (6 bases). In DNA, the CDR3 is TGTGCCTGGACCTCCCGCCCCCGGGGGGCACATGGAAACACCATATATTTT. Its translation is CAWTSRPRGAHGNTIYF.